This T cell receptor beta chain was observed in a study of T cell responses to AZD1222 COVID-19 vaccine (dated by TCRdb to about 2021). Regarding the research as a whole: TCR sequencing was performed for 233 trial participants, of whom about 200 were given two doses of AZD1222 and around 25 were given two doses of MenACWY control vaccine. Enrollment into the trials was organized by age into subgroups of 18-55, 56-69 and 70-plus years, and those subgroups contained about 160, 30 and 59 TCR-sequenced participants, respectively.

Of note for this clone: Its antigen specificity is not known. Per-nucleotide qualities are absent, and no much larger clonotype sits a single base away.

Broad study findings and their caveats: After two AZD1222 doses, spike-specific TCR breadth and depth were significantly higher than at day 0 and than in MenACWY recipients. Only a handful of AZD1222 recipients were SARS-CoV-2 seropositive at baseline, limiting conclusions about previously exposed vaccinees. No day 14 peak-response samples were available, so repertoires were characterized only after the peak T cell response. Vaccine-associated CD4 TCRs spanned the whole spike protein, with dominant responses in regions 160-218 and 743-854. Most participants were white British and females outnumbered males, and the authors suggested that clonal diversity may have been underestimated. Reportedly, almost half of the unique spike-specific TCRs recognized epitopes lying outside the regions that are mutated in the B.1.351 and B.1.1.7 variants. In the small 56-69-year group, the increase in depth fell short of significance, most likely because of low power.

The germline V gene (reference sequence) sets CDR1 to LNHDA and CDR2 to SQIVND. Trimming removed 6 bases from V and 2 bases from J; the gene matches leave 8 bases unexplained. Taken from cysteine to phenylalanine, the CDR3 has 15 residues. Kept here is only the CDR3 DNA, which spans 45 bases and is read in frame from base 1. The CDR3 regions of human TCRbeta chains were analyzed by immunosequencing. As for how the authors treated the data: Repertoire TCRs were matched against a reference library of SARS-CoV-2-specific TCRs generated with the MIRA antigen-specificity platform. Breadth was defined as the fraction of unique TCRs that were SARS-CoV-2-associated, and depth was defined as the fraction of total T cells that were SARS-CoV-2-associated. Using the MIRA data, each spike-specific TCR was assigned both to the spike region to which the TCR was reactive and to a CD4 or CD8 class. Log10-transformed breadth and depth values were compared by one-way ANOVA with Sidak's multiple comparisons tests. The source is immuneACCESS, and TCRdb retained only in-frame sequences with V and J called. Part of the clones is not carried over; for the studies checked, unresolved V genes explain less than half of this, and the remainder is unexplained. V and J calls and clone size come straight from that table; D and trimming were deduced from the DNA. The sample yields around 150,000 clones; about 91% were counted once. The top ten clonotypes cover about 3.4% of the sample.

Explained via the paper, the time point label denotes: baseline before first vaccination. In light of the paper, this sample's treatment or condition label describes: meningococcal conjugate vaccine given as trial control. Vaccinee samples were obtained from the UK trials COV001 and COV002, which included a single-blind randomized controlled phase 2/3 trial of AZD1222 (ChAdOx1 nCoV-19) in healthy adults. For TCRbeta chain sequencing, PBMC samples from trial participants were taken at day 0 and at day 28 after the second dose. The source was peripheral blood, collected on day 0 of MenACWY control vaccination. The rearranged segments are TRBV19 and TRBJ1-2; TRBD1 agrees with 8 junctional bases. The clonotype was recovered from an adult in good health. The CDR3 region: CASSRTGLPNYGYTF. The DNA sequence is TGTGCCAGTAGCCGGACAGGGCTTCCCAACTATGGCTACACCTTC.